This T cell receptor beta chain was sequenced for a study of blood T cell repertoires in COVID-19. Study-wide background: Whether acute or convalescent, the COVID-19 samples came from the United States, Italy and Spain.

Original processing notes: Amplification from reference gene primers served as the basis for estimated nucleated cell counts. Sequencing was performed with immunoSEQ multiplex PCR; in TCRdb, only in-frame clones are kept and a portion is missing. V, J and clone size derive from that table, while D and trimming were established from the DNA sequence. The sample has some 350,000 clones, around 90% seen once. CDR1 is SGHNT, CDR2 YENEEA, per germline. V gave up 3 bases and J gave up 5 bases; unmatched junction bases: 5. This CDR3 is built from 16 residues. Sequencing was performed on peripheral blood. This TCR was recovered from a woman aged 18 to 35 who had recovered from COVID-19. The chain carries TRBV11-3 and TRBJ2-5; 14 bases align to TRBD2. The CDR3 coding sequence is TGTGCCAGCAGCTTGAGACTAGCGGGGGGGCAGGAGACCCAGTACTTC. This codes for CASSLRLAGGQETQYF.